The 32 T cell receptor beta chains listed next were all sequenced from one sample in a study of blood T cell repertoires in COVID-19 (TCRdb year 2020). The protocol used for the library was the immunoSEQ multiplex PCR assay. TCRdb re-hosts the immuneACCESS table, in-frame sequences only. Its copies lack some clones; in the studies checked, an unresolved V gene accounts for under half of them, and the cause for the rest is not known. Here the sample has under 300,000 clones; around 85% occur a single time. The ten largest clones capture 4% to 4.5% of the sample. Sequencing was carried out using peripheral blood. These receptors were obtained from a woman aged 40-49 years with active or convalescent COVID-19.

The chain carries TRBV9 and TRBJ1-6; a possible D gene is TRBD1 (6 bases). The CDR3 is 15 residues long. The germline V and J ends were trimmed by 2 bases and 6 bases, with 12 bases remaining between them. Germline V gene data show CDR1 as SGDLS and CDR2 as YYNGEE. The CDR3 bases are TGTGCCAGCAGCGTCGAGACAGGAATTAATTCACCCCTCCACTTT. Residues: CASSVETGINSPLHF. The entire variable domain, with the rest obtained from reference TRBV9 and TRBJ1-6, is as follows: DSGVTQTPKHLITATGQRVTLRCSPRSGDLSVYWYQQSLDQGLQFLIQYYNGEERAKGNILERFSAQQFPDLHSELNLSSLELGDSALYFCASSVETGINSPLHFGNGTRLTVT.

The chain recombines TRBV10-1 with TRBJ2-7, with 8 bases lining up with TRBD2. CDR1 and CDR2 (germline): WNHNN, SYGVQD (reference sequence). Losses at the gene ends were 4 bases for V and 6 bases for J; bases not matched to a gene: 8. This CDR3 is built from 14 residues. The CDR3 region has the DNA TGCGCCAGCAGTGCCGGGGGGGCCGGGGGCGAGCAGTACGTC. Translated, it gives CASSAGGAGGEQYV.

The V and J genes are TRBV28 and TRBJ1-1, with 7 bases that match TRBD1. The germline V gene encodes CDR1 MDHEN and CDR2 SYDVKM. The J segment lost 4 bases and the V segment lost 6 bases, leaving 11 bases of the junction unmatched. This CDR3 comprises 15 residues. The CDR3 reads CASSRRRQGGTEAFF. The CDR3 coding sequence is TGTGCCAGCAGCCGGAGACGACAGGGTGGCACTGAAGCTTTCTTT.

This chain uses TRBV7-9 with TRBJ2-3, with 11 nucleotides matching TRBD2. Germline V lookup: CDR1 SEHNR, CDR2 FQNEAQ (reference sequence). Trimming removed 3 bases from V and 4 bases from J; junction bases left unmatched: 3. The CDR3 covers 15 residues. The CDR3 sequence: CASSFSGGAADTQYF. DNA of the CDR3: TGTGCCAGCAGCTTTAGCGGGGGGGCGGCAGATACGCAGTATTTT.

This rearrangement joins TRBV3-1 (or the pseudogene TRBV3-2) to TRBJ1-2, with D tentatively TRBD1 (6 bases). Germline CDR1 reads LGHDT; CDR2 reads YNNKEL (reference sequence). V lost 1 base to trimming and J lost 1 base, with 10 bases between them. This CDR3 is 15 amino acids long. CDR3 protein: CASSQASGHNYGYTF. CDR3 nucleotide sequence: TGTGCCAGCAGCCAAGCCTCGGGACATAACTATGGCTACACCTTC.

CDR3 DNA sequence: TGTGCCAGCAGCTTAGTGGGGCAGGGTCCGATTTTCTTT. Residues: CASSLVGQGPIFF. The chain has TRBV7-2 and TRBJ1-1; a weak D match, TRBD1 (5 bases). Trimming took off 1 base at V and 13 bases at J, with 16 bases between the two ends. This CDR3 comprises 13 residues. From germline, CDR1 is SGHTA and CDR2 FQGNSA. Full variable domain (remainder filled in from reference TRBV7-2 and TRBJ1-1): GAGVSQSPSNKVTEKGKDVELRCDPISGHTALYWYRQSLGQGLEFLIYFQGNSAPDKSGLPSDRFSAERTGGSVSTLTIQRTQQEDSAVYLCASSLVGQGPIFFGQGTRLTVV.

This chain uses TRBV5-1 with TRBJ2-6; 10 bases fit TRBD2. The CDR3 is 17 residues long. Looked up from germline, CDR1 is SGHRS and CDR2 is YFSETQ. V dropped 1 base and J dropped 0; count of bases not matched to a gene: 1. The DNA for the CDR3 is TGCGCCAGCAGCTTGACTAGCGGGGCCTCTGGGGCCAACGTCCTGACTTTC. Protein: CASSLTSGASGANVLTF.

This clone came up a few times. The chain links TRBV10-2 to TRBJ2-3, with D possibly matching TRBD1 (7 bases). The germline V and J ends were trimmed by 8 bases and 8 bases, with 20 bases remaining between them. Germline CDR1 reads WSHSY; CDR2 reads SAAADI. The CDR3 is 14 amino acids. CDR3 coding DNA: TGCGCCAGCGGGTTCGGAGGGGGCTTAGGTACGCAGTATTTT. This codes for CASGFGGGLGTQYF.

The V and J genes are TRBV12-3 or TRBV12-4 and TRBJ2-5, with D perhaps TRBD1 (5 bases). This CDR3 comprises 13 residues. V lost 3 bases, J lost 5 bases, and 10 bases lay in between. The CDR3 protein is CASSFSGKETQYF. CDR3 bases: TGTGCCAGCAGTTTCTCAGGGAAGGAGACCCAGTACTTC.

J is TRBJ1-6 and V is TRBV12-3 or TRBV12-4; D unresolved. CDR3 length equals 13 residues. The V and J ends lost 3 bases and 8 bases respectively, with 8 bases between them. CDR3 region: CASSFDSYSPLHF. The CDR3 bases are TGTGCCAGCAGTTTCGATAGCTATTCACCCCTCCACTTT.

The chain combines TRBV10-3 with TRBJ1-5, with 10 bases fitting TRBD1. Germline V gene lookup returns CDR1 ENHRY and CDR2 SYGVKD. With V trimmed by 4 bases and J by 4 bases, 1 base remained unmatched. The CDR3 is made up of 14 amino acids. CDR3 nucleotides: TGTGCCATCAGTGGACAGGGGGCAAATCAGCCCCAGCATTTT. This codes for CAISGQGANQPQHF.

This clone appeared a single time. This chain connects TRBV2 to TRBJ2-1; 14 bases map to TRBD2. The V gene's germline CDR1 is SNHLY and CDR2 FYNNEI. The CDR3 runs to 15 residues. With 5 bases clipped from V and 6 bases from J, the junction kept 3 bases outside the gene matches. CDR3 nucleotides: TGTGCCAGCAGTCCCGGACTAGCGGGGGGCAATGAGCAGTTCTTC. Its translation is CASSPGLAGGNEQFF.

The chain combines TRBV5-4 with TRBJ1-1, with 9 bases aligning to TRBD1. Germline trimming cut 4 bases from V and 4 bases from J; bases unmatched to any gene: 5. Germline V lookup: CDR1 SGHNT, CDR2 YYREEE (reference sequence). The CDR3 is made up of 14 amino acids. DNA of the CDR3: TGTGCCAGCAGCACGGGACAGGGTGTCACTGAAGCTTTCTTT. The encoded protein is CASSTGQGVTEAFF.

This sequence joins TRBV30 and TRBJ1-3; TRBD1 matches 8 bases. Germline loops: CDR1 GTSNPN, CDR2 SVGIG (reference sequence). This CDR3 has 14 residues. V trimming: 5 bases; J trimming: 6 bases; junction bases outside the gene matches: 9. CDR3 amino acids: CAWGPGTGINTIYF. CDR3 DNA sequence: TGTGCCTGGGGCCCCGGGACAGGAATAAACACCATATATTTT.

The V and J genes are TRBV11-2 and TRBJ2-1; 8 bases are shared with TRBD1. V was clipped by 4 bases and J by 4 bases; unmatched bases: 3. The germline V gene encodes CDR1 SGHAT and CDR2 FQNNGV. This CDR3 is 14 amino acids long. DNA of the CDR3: TGTGCCAGCAGCTCGGACAGGGCGTACAATGAGCAGTTCTTC. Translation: CASSSDRAYNEQFF.

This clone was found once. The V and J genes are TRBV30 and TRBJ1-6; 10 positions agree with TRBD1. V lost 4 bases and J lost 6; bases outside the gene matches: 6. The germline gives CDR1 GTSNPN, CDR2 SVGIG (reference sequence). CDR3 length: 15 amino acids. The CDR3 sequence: CAWTFRDRGNSPLHF. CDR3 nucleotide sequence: TGTGCCTGGACTTTCCGGGACAGGGGTAATTCACCCCTCCACTTT.

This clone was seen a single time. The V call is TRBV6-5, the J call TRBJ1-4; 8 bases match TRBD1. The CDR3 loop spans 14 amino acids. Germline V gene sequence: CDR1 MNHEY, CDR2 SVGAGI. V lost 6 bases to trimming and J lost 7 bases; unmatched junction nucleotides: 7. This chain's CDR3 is CASSTTGAGEKLFF. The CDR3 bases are TGTGCCAGCAGCACGACAGGGGCGGGTGAAAAACTGTTTTTT.

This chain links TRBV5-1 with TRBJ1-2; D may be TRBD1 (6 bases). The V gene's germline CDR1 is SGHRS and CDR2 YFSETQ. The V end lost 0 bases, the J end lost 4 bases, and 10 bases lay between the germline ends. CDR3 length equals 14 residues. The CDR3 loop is CASSLAGEGYGYTF. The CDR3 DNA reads TGCGCCAGCAGCTTGGCAGGGGAAGGCTATGGCTACACCTTC.

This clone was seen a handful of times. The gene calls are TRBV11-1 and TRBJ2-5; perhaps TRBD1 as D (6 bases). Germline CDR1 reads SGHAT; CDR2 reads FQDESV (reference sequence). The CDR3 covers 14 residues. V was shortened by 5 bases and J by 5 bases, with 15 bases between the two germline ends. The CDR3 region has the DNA TGTGCCAGCAGCCGGACAGCCCTCGGGGAGACCCAGTACTTC. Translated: CASSRTALGETQYF.

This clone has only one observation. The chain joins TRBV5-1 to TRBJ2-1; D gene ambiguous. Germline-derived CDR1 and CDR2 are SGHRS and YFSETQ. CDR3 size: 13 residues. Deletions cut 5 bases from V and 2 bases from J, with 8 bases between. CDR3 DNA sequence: TGCGCCAGCAGTCTAGAGACCTACAATGAGCAGTTCTTC. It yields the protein CASSLETYNEQFF.

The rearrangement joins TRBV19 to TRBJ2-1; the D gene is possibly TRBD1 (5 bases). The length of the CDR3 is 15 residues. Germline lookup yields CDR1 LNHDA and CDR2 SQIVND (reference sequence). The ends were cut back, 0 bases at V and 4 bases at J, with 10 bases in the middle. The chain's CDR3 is CASSIDPRVYNEQFF. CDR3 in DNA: TGTGCCAGTAGTATAGATCCCAGGGTTTACAATGAGCAGTTCTTC.

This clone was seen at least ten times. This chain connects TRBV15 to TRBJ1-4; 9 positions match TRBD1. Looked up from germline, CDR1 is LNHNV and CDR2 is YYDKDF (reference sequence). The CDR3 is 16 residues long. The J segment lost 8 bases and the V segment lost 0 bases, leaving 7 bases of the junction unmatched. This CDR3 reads CATSRDTGTGNEKLFF. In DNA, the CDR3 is TGTGCCACCAGCAGAGATACCGGGACAGGGAACGAAAAACTGTTTTTT.

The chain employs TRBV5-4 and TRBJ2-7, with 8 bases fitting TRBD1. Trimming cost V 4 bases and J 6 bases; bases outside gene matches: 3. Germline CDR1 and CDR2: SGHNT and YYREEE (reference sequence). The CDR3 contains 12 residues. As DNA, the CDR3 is TGTGCCAGCAGCGACAGGGGTCGCGAGCAGTACTTC. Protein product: CASSDRGREQYF.

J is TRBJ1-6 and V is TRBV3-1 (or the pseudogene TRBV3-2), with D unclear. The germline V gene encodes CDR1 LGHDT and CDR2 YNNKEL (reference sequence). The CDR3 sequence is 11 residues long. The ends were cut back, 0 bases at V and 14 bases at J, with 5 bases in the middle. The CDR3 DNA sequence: TGTGCCAGCAGCCAAGACCGGTCCCTCCACTTT. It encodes CASSQDRSLHF.

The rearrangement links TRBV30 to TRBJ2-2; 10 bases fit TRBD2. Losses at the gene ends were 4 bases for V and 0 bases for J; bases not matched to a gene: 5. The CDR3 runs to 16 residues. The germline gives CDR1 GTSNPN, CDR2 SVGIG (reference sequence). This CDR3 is CAWNGLAGANTGELFF. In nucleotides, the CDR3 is TGTGCCTGGAATGGGCTAGCGGGGGCGAACACCGGGGAGCTGTTTTTT.

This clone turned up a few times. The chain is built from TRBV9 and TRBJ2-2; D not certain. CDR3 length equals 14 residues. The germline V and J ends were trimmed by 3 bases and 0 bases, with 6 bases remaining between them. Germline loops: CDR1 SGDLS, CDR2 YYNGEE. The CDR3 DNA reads TGTGCCAGCAGCGACCGGTCGAACACCGGGGAGCTGTTTTTT. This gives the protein CASSDRSNTGELFF. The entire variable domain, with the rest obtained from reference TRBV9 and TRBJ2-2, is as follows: DSGVTQTPKHLITATGQRVTLRCSPRSGDLSVYWYQQSLDQGLQFLIQYYNGEERAKGNILERFSAQQFPDLHSELNLSSLELGDSALYFCASSDRSNTGELFFGEGSRLTVL.

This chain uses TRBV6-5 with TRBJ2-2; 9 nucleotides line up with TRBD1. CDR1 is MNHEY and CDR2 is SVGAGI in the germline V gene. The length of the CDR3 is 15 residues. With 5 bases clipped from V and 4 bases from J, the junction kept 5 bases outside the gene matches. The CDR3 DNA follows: TGTGCCAGCAGTAAACAGGGGGCGATCACCGGGGAGCTGTTTTTT. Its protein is CASSKQGAITGELFF.

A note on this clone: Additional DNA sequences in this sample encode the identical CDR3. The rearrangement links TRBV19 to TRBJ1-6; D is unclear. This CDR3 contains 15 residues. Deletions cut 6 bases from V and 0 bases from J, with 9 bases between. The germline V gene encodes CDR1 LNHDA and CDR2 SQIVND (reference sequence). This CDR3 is CASSIRSSYNSPLHF. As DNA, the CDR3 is TGTGCCAGTAGCATAAGGAGCTCCTATAATTCACCCCTCCACTTT.

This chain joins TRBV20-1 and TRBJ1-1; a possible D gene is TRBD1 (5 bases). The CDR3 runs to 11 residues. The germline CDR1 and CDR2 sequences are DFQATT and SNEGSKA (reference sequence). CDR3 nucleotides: TGCGTGGGGCAGACGAACACTGAAGCTTTCTTT. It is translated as CVGQTNTEAFF.

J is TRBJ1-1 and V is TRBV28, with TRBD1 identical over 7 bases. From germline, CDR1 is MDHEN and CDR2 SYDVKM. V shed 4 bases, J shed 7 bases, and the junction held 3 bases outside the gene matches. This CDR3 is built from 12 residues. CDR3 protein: CASSWDRLEAFF. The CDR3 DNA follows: TGTGCCAGCAGTTGGGACAGACTTGAAGCTTTCTTT.

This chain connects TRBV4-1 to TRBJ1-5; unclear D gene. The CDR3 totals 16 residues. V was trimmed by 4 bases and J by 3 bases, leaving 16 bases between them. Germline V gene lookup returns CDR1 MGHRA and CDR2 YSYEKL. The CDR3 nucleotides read TGCGCCAGCAGCCTCACTCGAACGGGGAACAATCAGCCCCAGCATTTT. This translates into CASSLTRTGNNQPQHF.

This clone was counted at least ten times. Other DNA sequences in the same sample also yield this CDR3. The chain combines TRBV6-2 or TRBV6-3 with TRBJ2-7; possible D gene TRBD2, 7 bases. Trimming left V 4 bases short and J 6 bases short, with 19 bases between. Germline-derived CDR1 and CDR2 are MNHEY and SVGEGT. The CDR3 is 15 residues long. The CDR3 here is CASSWGRGGRGEQYF. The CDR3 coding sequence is TGTGCCAGCAGTTGGGGTCGCGGGGGCCGAGGCGAGCAGTACTTC.